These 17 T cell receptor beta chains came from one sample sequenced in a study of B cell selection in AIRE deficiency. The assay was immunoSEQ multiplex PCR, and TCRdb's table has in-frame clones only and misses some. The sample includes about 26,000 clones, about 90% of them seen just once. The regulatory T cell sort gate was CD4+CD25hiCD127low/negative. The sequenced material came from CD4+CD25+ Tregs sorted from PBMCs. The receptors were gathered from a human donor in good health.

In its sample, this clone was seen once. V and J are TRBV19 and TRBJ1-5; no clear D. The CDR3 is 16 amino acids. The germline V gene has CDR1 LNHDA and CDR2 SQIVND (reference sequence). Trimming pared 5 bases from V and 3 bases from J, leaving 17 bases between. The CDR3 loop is CASSPTGGENNQPQHF. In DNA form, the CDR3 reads TGTGCCAGTAGTCCCACGGGCGGGGAGAACAATCAGCCCCAGCATTTT.

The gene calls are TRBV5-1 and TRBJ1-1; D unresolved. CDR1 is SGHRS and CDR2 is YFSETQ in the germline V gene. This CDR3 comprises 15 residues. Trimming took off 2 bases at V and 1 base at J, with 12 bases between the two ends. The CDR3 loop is CASSFTSGGNTEAFF. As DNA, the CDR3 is TGCGCCAGCAGCTTCACCAGTGGCGGGAACACTGAAGCTTTCTTT.

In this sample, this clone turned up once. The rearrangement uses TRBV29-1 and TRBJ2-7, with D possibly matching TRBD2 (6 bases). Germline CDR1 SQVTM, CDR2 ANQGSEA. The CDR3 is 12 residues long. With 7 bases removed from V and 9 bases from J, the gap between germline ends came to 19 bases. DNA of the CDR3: TGCAGCGCCCTACGAGCTCGGGGAGGGCAGTACTTC. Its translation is CSALRARGGQYF.

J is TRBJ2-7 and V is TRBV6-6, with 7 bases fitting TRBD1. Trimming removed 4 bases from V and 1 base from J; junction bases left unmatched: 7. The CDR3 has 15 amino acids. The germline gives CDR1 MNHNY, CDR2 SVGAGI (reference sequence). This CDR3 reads CASSSDRLGSYEQYF. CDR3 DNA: TGTGCCAGCAGTTCGGACAGGCTCGGTTCCTACGAGCAGTACTTC.

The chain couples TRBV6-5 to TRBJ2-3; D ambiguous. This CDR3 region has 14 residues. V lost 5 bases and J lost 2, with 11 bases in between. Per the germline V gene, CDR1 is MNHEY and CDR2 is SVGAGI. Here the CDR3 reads CASSILDYTDTQYF. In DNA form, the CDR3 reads TGTGCCAGCAGTATCCTGGATTACACAGATACGCAGTATTTT.

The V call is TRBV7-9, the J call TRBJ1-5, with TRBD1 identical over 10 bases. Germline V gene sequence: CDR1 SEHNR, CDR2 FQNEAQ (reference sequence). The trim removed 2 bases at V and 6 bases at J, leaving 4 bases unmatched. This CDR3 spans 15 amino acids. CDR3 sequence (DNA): TGTGCCAGCAGCTTATCGGGACAGGGGCCTCAGCCCCAGCATTTT. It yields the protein CASSLSGQGPQPQHF.

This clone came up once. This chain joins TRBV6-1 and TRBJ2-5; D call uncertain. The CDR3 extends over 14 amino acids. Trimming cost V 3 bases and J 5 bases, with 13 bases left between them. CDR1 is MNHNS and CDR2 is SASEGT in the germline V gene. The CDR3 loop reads CASSDWTGRETQYF. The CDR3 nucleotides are TGTGCCAGCAGTGACTGGACCGGGCGGGAGACCCAGTACTTC.

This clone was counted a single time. In nucleotides, the CDR3 is TGCGCCAGCAGCCCTGGACAGGGAAGGTACGACGAGCAGTACTTC. Protein sequence: CASSPGQGRYDEQYF. The J gene is TRBJ2-7, the V gene TRBV5-1, with 8 bases lining up with TRBD1. Looked up from germline, CDR1 is SGHRS and CDR2 is YFSETQ. The CDR3 runs to 15 residues. Trimming at V came to 4 bases and at J to 5 bases, leaving 11 bases not matched to a gene.

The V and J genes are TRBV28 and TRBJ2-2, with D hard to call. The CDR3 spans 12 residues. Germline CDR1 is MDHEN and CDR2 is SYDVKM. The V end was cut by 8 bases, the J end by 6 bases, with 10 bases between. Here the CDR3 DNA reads TGTGCCAGCTTAAAGGGCCCCGGGGAGCTGTTTTTT. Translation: CASLKGPGELFF.

Written as DNA, the CDR3 is TGTGCCAGCAGCTTAGACTTACACCTGATCGGTGGCTACACCTTC. Translated, it gives CASSLDLHLIGGYTF. This chain links TRBV7-2 with TRBJ1-2; D remains ambiguous. The CDR3 has 15 residues. Germline loops: CDR1 SGHTA, CDR2 FQGNSA. V lost 1 base to trimming and J lost 7 bases, with 16 bases between them.

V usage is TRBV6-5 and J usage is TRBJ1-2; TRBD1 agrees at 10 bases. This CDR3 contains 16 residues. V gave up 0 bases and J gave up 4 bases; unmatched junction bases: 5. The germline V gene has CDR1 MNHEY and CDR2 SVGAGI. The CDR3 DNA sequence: TGTGCCAGCAGTTACTCGGCGACAGGGGGCCCCTATGGCTACACCTTC. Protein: CASSYSATGGPYGYTF.

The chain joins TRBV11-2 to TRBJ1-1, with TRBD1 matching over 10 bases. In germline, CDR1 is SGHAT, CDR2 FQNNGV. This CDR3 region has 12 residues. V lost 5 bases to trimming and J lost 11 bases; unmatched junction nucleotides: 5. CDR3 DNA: TGTGCCAGCAGCCAGACAGGGGGCGAGGCTTTCTTT. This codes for CASSQTGGEAFF.

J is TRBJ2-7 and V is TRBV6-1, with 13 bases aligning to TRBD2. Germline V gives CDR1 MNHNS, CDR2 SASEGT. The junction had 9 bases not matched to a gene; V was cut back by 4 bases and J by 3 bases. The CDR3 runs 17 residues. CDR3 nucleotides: TGTGCCAGCAGTGCCCGACCACTAGCGGGGGGGCTCTACGAGCAGTACTTC. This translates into CASSARPLAGGLYEQYF.

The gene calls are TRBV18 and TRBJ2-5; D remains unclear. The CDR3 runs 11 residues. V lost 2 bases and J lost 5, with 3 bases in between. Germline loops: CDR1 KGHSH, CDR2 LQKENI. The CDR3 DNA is TGTGCCAGCTCACCATTGGAGACCCAGTACTTC. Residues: CASSPLETQYF.

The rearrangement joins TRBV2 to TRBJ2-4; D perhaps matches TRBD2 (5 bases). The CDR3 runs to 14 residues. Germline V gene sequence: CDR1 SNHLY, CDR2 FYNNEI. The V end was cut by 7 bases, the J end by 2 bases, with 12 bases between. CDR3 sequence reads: CASMGAFSKNIQYF. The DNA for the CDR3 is TGTGCCAGCATGGGAGCTTTTTCCAAAAACATTCAGTACTTC.

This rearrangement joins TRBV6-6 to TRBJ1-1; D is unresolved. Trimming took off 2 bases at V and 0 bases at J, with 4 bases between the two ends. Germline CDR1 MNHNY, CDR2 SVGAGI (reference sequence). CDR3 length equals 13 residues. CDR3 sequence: CASSYDMNTEAFF. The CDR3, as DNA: TGTGCCAGCAGTTACGACATGAACACTGAAGCTTTCTTT.

The CDR3: CASSLWSEETQYF. CDR3 coding DNA: TGTGCCAGCAGTCTCTGGTCCGAGGAGACCCAGTACTTC. The rearrangement links TRBV14 to TRBJ2-5; D unresolved. V was pared by 6 bases and J by 5 bases, with 13 bases between. CDR1 SGHDN and CDR2 FVKESK come from the germline V gene. This CDR3 contains 13 residues.